The source of this T cell receptor (beta chain) is a study of shared clonotypes between healthy human individuals. Libraries were prepared by immunoSEQ multiplex PCR; TCRdb keeps only in-frame clonotypes and omits some of them. The table lists 900,000 to 1,200,000 clones, approximately 78% of them singletons, with 0.55% to 0.7% in the top ten. The length of the CDR3 is 14 residues. The germline gives CDR1 KGHSH, CDR2 LQKENI. Trimming took off 3 bases at V and 7 bases at J, with 16 bases between the two ends. The donor population consisted of healthy HIV-negative adults with no recent acute infections or vaccinations. About this clone itself: Its antigen is undetermined.

The study, taken as a whole, reports: Lower generation probabilities were found for non-shared clonotypes than for those shared by all four donors. Several donors held around 5% of naive CD4 clonotypes in common.

The chain combines TRBV18 with TRBJ2-7, with a possible D match to TRBD2 (6 bases). The origin of this receptor is a man aged 18 to 29 in good health. Some clones in this sample may be carry-over from other donors' samples. Sequences were obtained from memory CD4+ T cells from PBMCs. Subset of the sample: CD45RA-negative fraction. The CDR3 region is CASSPGFRGWEQYF. The CDR3, as DNA: TGTGCCAGCTCACCCGGGTTCCGGGGGTGGGAGCAGTACTTC.